This TCR beta chain was identified in a study of T cells after yellow fever vaccination. Between the trimmed V and J ends, which lost 8 bases and 1 base, there was a span of 10 bases. This CDR3 spans 13 amino acids. Germline values: CDR1 SGHTA, CDR2 FQGNSA. TCRdb used MiXCR to reprocess the 5' RACE reads, holding one entry per CDR3 protein. The table includes roughly 240,000 distinct CDR3 sequences, roughly 6.2% detected once. V is TRBV7-2 and J is TRBJ2-3, with D possibly being TRBD1 (5 bases). The sample was CD4+ T cells sorted from PBMCs, taken on the day of the yellow fever booster vaccination. The receptor was isolated from a young man who received the YFV17D yellow fever vaccine. The DNA of the CDR3 is TGTGCCAGCTTAAGGGGCGGCACAGATACGCAGTATTTT. It is translated as CASLRGGTDTQYF.